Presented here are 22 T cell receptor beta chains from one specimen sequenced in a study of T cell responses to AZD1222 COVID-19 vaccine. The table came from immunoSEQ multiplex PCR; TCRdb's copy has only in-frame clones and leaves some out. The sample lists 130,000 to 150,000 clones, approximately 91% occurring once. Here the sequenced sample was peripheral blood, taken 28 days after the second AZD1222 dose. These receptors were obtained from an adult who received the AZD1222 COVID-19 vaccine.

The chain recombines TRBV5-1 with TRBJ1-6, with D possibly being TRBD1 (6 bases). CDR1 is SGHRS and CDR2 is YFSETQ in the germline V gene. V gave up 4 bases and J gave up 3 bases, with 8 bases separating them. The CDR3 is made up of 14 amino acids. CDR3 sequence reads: CASSQGGYNSPLHF. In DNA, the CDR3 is TGCGCCAGCAGCCAAGGGGGCTATAATTCACCCCTCCACTTT.

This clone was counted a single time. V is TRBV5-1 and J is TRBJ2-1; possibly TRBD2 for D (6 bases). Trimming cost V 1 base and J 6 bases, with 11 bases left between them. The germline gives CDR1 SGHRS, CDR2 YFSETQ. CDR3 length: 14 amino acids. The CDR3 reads CASSLYGTGNEQFF. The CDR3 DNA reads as TGCGCCAGCAGCTTGTATGGGACTGGCAATGAGCAGTTCTTC. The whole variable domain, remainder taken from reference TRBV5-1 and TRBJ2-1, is KAGVTQTPRYLIKTRGQQVTLSCSPISGHRSVSWYQQTPGQGLQFLFEYFSETQRNKGNFPGRFSGRQFSNSRSEMNVSTLELGDSALYLCASSLYGTGNEQFFGPGTRLTVL.

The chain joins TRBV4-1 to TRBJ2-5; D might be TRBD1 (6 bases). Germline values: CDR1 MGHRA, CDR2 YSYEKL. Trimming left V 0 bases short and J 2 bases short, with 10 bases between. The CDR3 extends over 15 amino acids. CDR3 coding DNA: TGCGCCAGCAGCCAAGAGGGGGCTGGGCAAGAGACCCAGTACTTC. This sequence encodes CASSQEGAGQETQYF.

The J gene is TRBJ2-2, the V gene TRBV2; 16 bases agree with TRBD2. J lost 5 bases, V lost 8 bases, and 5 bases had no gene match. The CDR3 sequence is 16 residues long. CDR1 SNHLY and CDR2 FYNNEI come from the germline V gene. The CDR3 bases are TGTGCCAGCGGGACTAGCGGGGGGGCGGATACCGGGGAGCTGTTTTTT. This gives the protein CASGTSGGADTGELFF. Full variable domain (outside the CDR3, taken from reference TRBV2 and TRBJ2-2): EPEVTQTPSHQVTQMGQEVILRCVPISNHLYFYWYRQILGQKVEFLVSFYNNEISEKSEIFDDQFSVERPDGSNFTLKIRSTKLEDSAMYFCASGTSGGADTGELFFGEGSRLTVL.

CDR3 bases: TGTGCCACCAGTGAATTGCGGGACACACTTAACTATGGCTACACCTTC. Translated: CATSELRDTLNYGYTF. This chain uses TRBV24-1 with TRBJ1-2; the D gene is possibly TRBD1 (6 bases). CDR3 length equals 16 residues. V was clipped by 4 bases and J by 1 base, with 15 bases between them. CDR1 is KGHDR and CDR2 is SFDVKD in the germline V gene.

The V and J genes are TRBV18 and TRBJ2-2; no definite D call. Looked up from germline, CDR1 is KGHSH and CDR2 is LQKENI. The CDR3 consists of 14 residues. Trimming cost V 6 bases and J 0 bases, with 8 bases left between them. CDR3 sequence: CASSPLSNTGELFF. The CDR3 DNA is TGTGCCAGCTCCCCCCTCTCGAACACCGGGGAGCTGTTTTTT.

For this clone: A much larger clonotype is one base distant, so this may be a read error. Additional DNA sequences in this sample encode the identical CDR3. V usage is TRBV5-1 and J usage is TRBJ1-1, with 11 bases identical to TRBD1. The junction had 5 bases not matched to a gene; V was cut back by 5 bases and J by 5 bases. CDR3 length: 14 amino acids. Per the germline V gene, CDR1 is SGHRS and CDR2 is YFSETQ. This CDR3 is CASSSGTGGTEAFF. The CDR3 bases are TGCGCCAGCAGTTCCGGGACAGGGGGGACTGAAGCTTTCTTT.

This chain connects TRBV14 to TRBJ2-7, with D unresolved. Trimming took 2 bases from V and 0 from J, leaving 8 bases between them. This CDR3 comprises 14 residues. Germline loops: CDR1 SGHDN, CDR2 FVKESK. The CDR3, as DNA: TGTGCCAGCAGCCAATATTTCGACTCCTACGAGCAGTACTTC. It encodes CASSQYFDSYEQYF.

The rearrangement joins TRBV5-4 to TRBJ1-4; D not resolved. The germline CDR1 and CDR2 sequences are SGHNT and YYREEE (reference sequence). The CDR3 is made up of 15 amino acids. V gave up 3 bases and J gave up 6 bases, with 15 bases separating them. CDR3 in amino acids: CASSSRQAEDEKLFF. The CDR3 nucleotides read TGTGCCAGCAGCTCACGTCAGGCGGAAGATGAAAAACTGTTTTTT.

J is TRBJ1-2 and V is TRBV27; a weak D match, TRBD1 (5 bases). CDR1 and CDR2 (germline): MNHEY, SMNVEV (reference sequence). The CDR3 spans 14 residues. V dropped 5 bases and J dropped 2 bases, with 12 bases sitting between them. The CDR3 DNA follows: TGTGCCAGCAGTCAGGGTAGGAGGAACTATGGCTACACCTTC. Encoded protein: CASSQGRRNYGYTF.

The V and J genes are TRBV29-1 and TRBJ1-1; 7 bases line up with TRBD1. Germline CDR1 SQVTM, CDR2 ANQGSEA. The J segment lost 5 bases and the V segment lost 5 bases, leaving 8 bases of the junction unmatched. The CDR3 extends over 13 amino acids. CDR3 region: CSVFARQGTEAFF. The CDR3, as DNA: TGCAGCGTTTTCGCCCGACAGGGAACTGAAGCTTTCTTT.

The CDR3 nucleotides read TGTGCCAGTAGTCCTGACCGGGACAGGGCTCTAAACATTCAGTACTTC. This sequence encodes CASSPDRDRALNIQYF. The chain uses TRBV19 and TRBJ2-4; 9 nucleotides agree with TRBD1. Trimming cost V 5 bases and J 6 bases; bases outside gene matches: 11. The germline V gene encodes CDR1 LNHDA and CDR2 SQIVND (reference sequence). The CDR3 extends over 16 amino acids. Full variable domain (remainder filled in from reference TRBV19 and TRBJ2-4): DGGITQSPKYLFRKEGQNVTLSCEQNLNHDAMYWYRQDPGQGLRLIYYSQIVNDFQKGDIAEGYSVSREKKESFPLTVTSAQKNPTAFYLCASSPDRDRALNIQYFGAGTRLSVL.

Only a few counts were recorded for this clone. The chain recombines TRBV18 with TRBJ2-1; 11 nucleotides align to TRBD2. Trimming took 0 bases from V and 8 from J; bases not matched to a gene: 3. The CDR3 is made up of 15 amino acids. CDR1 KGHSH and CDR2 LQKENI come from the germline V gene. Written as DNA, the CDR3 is TGTGCCAGCTCACCACCTACTAGCGGGGGTTATGAGCAGTTCTTC. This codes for CASSPPTSGGYEQFF.

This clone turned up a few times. The CDR3 DNA reads TGTGCCAGCAAAGCATACAACACTGAAGCTTTCTTT. Translation: CASKAYNTEAFF. The rearrangement links TRBV2 to TRBJ1-1; no clear D gene. Germline V gene data show CDR1 as SNHLY and CDR2 as FYNNEI. The CDR3 consists of 12 residues. Trimming pared 7 bases from V and 2 bases from J, leaving 8 bases between.

CDR3 sequence (DNA): TGTGCCTGGAGCCGGGACAGGGCCTCCTACGAGCAGTACTTC. Encoded protein: CAWSRDRASYEQYF. The chain links TRBV30 to TRBJ2-7, with 9 nucleotides matching TRBD1. Germline V gene lookup returns CDR1 GTSNPN and CDR2 SVGIG (reference sequence). V dropped 3 bases and J dropped 0; count of bases not matched to a gene: 3. This CDR3 has 14 amino acids.

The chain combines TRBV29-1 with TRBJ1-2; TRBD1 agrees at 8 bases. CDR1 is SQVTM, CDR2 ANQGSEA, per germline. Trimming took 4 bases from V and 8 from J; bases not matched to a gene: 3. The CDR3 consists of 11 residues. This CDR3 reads CSVGQGKGYTF. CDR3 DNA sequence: TGCAGCGTTGGACAGGGGAAGGGCTACACCTTC.

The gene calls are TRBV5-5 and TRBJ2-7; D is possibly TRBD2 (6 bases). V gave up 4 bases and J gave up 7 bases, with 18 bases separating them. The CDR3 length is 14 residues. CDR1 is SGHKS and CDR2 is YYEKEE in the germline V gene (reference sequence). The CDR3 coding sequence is TGTGCCAGCAGCGCCGGGACCATGGAGGGGGAGCAGTACTTC. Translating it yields CASSAGTMEGEQYF.

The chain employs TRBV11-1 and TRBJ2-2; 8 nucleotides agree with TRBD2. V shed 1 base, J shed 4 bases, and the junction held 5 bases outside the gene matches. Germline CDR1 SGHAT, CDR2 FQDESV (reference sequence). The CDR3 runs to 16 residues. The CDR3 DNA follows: TGTGCCAGCAGCTTAGAACCCGGGGGGGCCACCGGGGAGCTGTTTTTT. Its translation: CASSLEPGGATGELFF.

The CDR3 DNA reads as TGTGCCAGCAGCCTTAGACCCGGGACAGGGGACACTGAAGCTTTCTTT. Protein: CASSLRPGTGDTEAFF. This chain uses TRBV7-9 with TRBJ1-1; 10 nucleotides agree with TRBD1. Losses at the gene ends were 5 bases for V and 3 bases for J; bases not matched to a gene: 9. Per germline, CDR1 SEHNR and CDR2 FQNEAQ (reference sequence). This CDR3 spans 16 amino acids.

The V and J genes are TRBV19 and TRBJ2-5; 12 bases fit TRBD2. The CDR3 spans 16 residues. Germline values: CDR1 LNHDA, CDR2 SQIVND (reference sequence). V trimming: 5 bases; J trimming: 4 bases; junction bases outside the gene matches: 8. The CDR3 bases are TGTGCCAGTAGTCCTACACTGACTAGCGGGGGAGAGACCCAGTACTTC. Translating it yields CASSPTLTSGGETQYF.

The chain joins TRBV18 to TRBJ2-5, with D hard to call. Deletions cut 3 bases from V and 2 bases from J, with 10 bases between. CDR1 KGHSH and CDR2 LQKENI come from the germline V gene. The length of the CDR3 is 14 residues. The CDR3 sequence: CASSPGLAQETQYF. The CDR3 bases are TGTGCCAGCTCACCTGGCCTGGCGCAAGAGACCCAGTACTTC.

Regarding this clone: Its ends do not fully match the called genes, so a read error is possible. CDR3 sequence: CANSEEEGAVEKLFF. The CDR3 DNA sequence: TGTGCCAACAGTGAAGAGGAGGGGGCCGTGGAAAAACTGTTTTTT. The rearrangement joins TRBV2 to TRBJ1-4; 7 positions match TRBD1. The CDR3 has 15 amino acids. CDR1 is SNHLY and CDR2 is FYNNEI in the germline V gene.